This is a list of T cell receptor beta chains from one sample in a study of blood T cell repertoires in COVID-19. Libraries were prepared by immunoSEQ multiplex PCR; TCRdb keeps only in-frame clonotypes and omits some of them. The table shows about 340,000 clones, with around nine tenths occurring only once. Sequencing was performed on peripheral blood. These receptors were collected from a woman in her sixties with COVID-19, enrolled during active disease. The CDR3 runs from the conserved cysteine through the conserved F or W. Fields, in order: V gene, J gene, D gene, clone size, CDR3 DNA, CDR3 protein. A D gene is named only where the DNA matches it firmly. The size entry is marked missing in some rows and otherwise reads once, few, many or a size class.

>TRBV11-2|TRBJ1-2|.|.
TGTGCCAGCAGCTTACTCCCGGGGGACGGGGGGATCTATGGCTACACCTTC
CASSLLPGDGGIYGYTF
>TRBV9|TRBJ1-1|TRBD1|.
TGTGCCAGCAGCGCCCAGACAGGGAAAGGCACTGAAGCTTTCTTT
CASSAQTGKGTEAFF
>TRBV19|TRBJ2-1|.|.
TGTGCCAGTAGTATACTCGGTCGTGGGGCACACAATGAGCAGTTCTTC
CASSILGRGAHNEQFF
>TRBV5-1|TRBJ1-1|.|.
TGCGCCAGCAGCTTGGCCCGGCAGGGTGCCACTGAAGCTTTCTTT
CASSLARQGATEAFF
>TRBV30|TRBJ2-5|TRBD1|.
TGTGCCTGGAGTGGACAGGGGAAAGAGACCCAGTACTTC
CAWSGQGKETQYF
>TRBV19|TRBJ2-4|.|.
TGTGCCAGTAGTATAGATCTTACAGGGGAGGTTCAGTACTTC
CASSIDLTGEVQYF
>TRBV7-2|TRBJ1-2|TRBD1|.
TGTGCCAGCGCGCCAGGGGGCGTCTTCGAAGGCTACACCTTC
CASAPGGVFEGYTF
>TRBV2|TRBJ2-3|TRBD1|.
TGTGCCAGCAGAAACTACAGGGGATGGGCAGATACGCAGTATTTT
CASRNYRGWADTQYF
>TRBV6-6|TRBJ1-3|TRBD1|.
TGTGCCAGCAGTTTCAGGGGGGACGGAAACACCATATATTTT
CASSFRGDGNTIYF
>TRBV18|TRBJ2-7|.|few
TGTGCCAGCTCACCCGGGACAAACGAGCAGTACTTC
CASSPGTNEQYF
>TRBV2|TRBJ2-3|TRBD2|.
TGTGCCAGCAGTGAACTGGGGGGGGGCACAGATACGCAGTATTTT
CASSELGGGTDTQYF
>TRBV27|TRBJ2-7|.|.
TGTGCCAGCAGTTTATCGCTTGGTCTCGCGATCCACGAGCAGTACTTC
CASSLSLGLAIHEQYF
>TRBV12-3/TRBV12-4|TRBJ2-1|.|.
TGTGCCAGCAGTTTCTCCTTTTACAATGAGCAGTTCTTC
CASSFSFYNEQFF
>TRBV6-6|TRBJ2-1|.|.
TGTGCCAGCAGTTACGGGTTGGGGCAGGGCAATGAGCAGTTCTTC
CASSYGLGQGNEQFF
>TRBV16|TRBJ1-1|.|.
TGTGCCAGCAGCCCCCTTCAACAGGGATTGAACACTGAAGCTTTCTTT
CASSPLQQGLNTEAFF
>TRBV7-2|TRBJ1-1|.|.
TGTGCCAGCAGCTTAGCACAGGGTGGGCACGGTGAAGCTTTCTTT
CASSLAQGGHGEAFF
>TRBV11-2|TRBJ2-5|.|.
TGTGCCAGCAGCTCCGGTCGGGAGACCCAGTACTTC
CASSSGRETQYF
>TRBV6-4|TRBJ2-3|.|.
TGTGCCAGCAGCCACGAGGCGGGGCGCACAGATACGCAGTATTTT
CASSHEAGRTDTQYF
>TRBV5-1|TRBJ1-4|.|.
TGCGCCAGCAGCTCCTCAGGAATGACTAATGAAAAACTGTTTTTT
CASSSSGMTNEKLFF
>TRBV21-1|TRBJ1-2|.|.
TGTGCCAGCAACACCCTGGGGCAAAAAAACTATGGCTACACCTTC
CASNTLGQKNYGYTF
>TRBV6-5|TRBJ1-1|TRBD1|.
TGTGCCAGCAGTTTTAACAGGGGGCCGAACACTGAAGCTTTCTTT
CASSFNRGPNTEAFF
>TRBV5-1|TRBJ1-2|.|.
TGCGCCAGCAGCTTCGGACATGGCGTTGGCTACACCTTC
CASSFGHGVGYTF
>TRBV30|TRBJ2-5|TRBD2|.
TGTGCCTGGGGAATCCGAGGAGGGAGGGGAGAGACCCAGTACTTC
CAWGIRGGRGETQYF
>TRBV9|TRBJ2-7|.|.
TGTGCCAGCAGCGTACGGGCTGACGGAGGCGAGCAGTACTTC
CASSVRADGGEQYF
>TRBV5-1|TRBJ1-2|TRBD1|.
TGCGCCAGCAGGGGGACAGGGAAGAGCTACACCTTC
CASRGTGKSYTF
>TRBV7-2|TRBJ2-1|.|.
TGTGCCAGCAGCTCTGAACGGAATGAGCAGTTCTTC
CASSSERNEQFF
>TRBV4-1|TRBJ1-2|TRBD1|.
TGCGCCAGCAGCCAAGATCTTGGGACAGACTATGGCTACACCTTC
CASSQDLGTDYGYTF
>TRBV5-6|TRBJ2-7|.|.
TGTGCCAGCAGACAGGGCCTCACCTACGAGCAGTACTTC
CASRQGLTYEQYF
>TRBV11-2|TRBJ2-1|TRBD2|.
TGTGCCAGCTGGCGGGGGGGGAACAATGAGCAGTTCTTC
CASWRGGNNEQFF
>TRBV4-1|TRBJ2-7|.|.
TGCGCCAGCAGCCTCCGACAGGACCCTTGGGAGCAGTACTTC
CASSLRQDPWEQYF
>TRBV2|TRBJ2-4|.|.
TGTGCCAGCAGTGTAGAGGACATTCAGTACTTC
CASSVEDIQYF
>TRBV30|TRBJ2-5|TRBD1|.
TGTGCCTGGAGTGTCCGACAGGGGTCCCAAGAGACCCAGTACTTC
CAWSVRQGSQETQYF
>TRBV28|TRBJ2-7|TRBD2|.
TGTGCCAGCAGTTTATCTAGCGGGGGGTCCTCCTACGAGCAGTACTTC
CASSLSSGGSSYEQYF
>TRBV19|TRBJ2-5|TRBD1|.
TGTGCCACCTCCTGGGACAGGGGACAGGGCCAGTACTTC
CATSWDRGQGQYF
>TRBV5-1|TRBJ2-3|TRBD1|.
TGCGCCAGCAGCTTGCCCGGGACAGGGTCCACAGATACGCAGTATTTT
CASSLPGTGSTDTQYF
>TRBV5-5|TRBJ2-1|TRBD1|few
TGTGCCAGCAACTCCGGCGGGACAGGGGGCAACAATGAGCAGTTCTTC
CASNSGGTGGNNEQFF
>TRBV3-1/TRBV3-2|TRBJ1-3|TRBD1|.
TGTGCCAGCAGCCAGCTCGGGACAGGAAGGGGAAACACCATATATTTT
CASSQLGTGRGNTIYF
>TRBV11-2|TRBJ2-1|.|once
TGTGCCAGCAGCTTAGAGTCCTCCCCAGGCGAGCAGTTCTTC
CASSLESSPGEQFF
>TRBV16|TRBJ2-4|.|.
TGTGCCAGCAGCCAATCTTCAGGGTTCGAAAACATTCAGTACTTC
CASSQSSGFENIQYF
>TRBV20-1|TRBJ2-4|TRBD1|few
TGCAGTGCTAGTAAAGGGACAGGGGGTTCCAAAAACATTCAGTACTTC
CSASKGTGGSKNIQYF
>TRBV29-1|TRBJ1-1|.|.
TGCAGCGGCAGACAGTTGAACACTGAAGCTTTCTTT
CSGRQLNTEAFF
>TRBV29-1|TRBJ1-1|.|.
TGCAGCGTTGTTCGACAAGGCAACACTGAAGCTTTCTTT
CSVVRQGNTEAFF
>TRBV10-3|TRBJ2-5|TRBD1|.
TGTGCCATCAGTGAGCTTTCGACAGGGGGACGAGAGACCCAGTACTTC
CAISELSTGGRETQYF
>TRBV6-4|TRBJ1-2|.|.
TGTGCCAGCAGTCCAAGCTCAACGAGCTATGGCTACACCTTC
CASSPSSTSYGYTF
>TRBV5-1|TRBJ1-6|.|.
TGCGCCAGCAGCTCACCGGAACAGGGTAGAGGATCACCCCTCCACTTT
CASSSPEQGRGSPLHF
>TRBV20-1|TRBJ1-2|.|.
TGCAGTGCTCGCCCTGCAGGGGTTTTCACCTTC
CSARPAGVFTF
>TRBV29-1|TRBJ2-2|.|.
TGCAGCGCAAGGAGGGCAGGCAACACCGGGGAGCTGTTTTTT
CSARRAGNTGELFF
>TRBV4-1|TRBJ1-5|TRBD1|once
TGCGCCAGCAGCCAAGATTGGGACAGGGATCAGCCCCAGCATTTT
CASSQDWDRDQPQHF
>TRBV4-2|TRBJ1-2|TRBD1|.
TGTGCCAGCAGCCAAGGAGGACAGGCCTACCTAGATGGCTACACCTTC
CASSQGGQAYLDGYTF
>TRBV29-1|TRBJ2-1|.|.
TGCAGCTCAGGAACGGGTGCAGGGGGGAATGAGCAGTTCTTC
CSSGTGAGGNEQFF
>TRBV11-2|TRBJ2-3|TRBD1|.
TGTGCCAGCAGCTTAGTTTTAGGGACAGGGTGGGATACGCAGTATTTT
CASSLVLGTGWDTQYF
>TRBV6-5|TRBJ1-1|.|many
TGTGCCAGCAGTTACTATCCCCCTCAGGGGAACACTGAAGCTTTCTTT
CASSYYPPQGNTEAFF
>TRBV9|TRBJ1-2|.|once
TGTGCCAGCAGCGTCGGAAGCCCGACAGTAAACTATGGCTACACCTTC
CASSVGSPTVNYGYTF
>TRBV27|TRBJ1-4|TRBD1|.
TGTGCCAGCAGTTTACAACAGGGGGAGACGACTAATGAAAAACTGTTTTTT
CASSLQQGETTNEKLFF